Reported below is one TCR beta chain. V was trimmed by 5 bases and J by 3 bases, leaving 22 bases between them. The CDR3 is 17 amino acids. Germline values: CDR1 SGHTA, CDR2 FQGTGA. Generated by immunoSEQ multiplex PCR, the TCRdb table keeps only in-frame clones and is missing some. The data hold approximately 200,000 clones, with around 87% observed a single time. The data originate from a study of blood T cell repertoires in COVID-19. Study-level information: Recovered participants had two consecutive negative NP/OP PCR tests, healthcare professional clearance, or symptom resolution.

The chain employs TRBV7-3 and TRBJ1-2; D gene ambiguous. The sample consisted of PBMCs or T cells enriched from blood (not recorded which). The TCR comes from a man aged 30 to 45 in a cohort exposed to, infected with or recovered from COVID-19 (not recorded which). The CDR3: CASSEFLPEPGYYGYTF. CDR3 nucleotide sequence: TGTGCCAGCAGCGAATTCCTACCAGAGCCCGGGTACTATGGCTACACCTTC.